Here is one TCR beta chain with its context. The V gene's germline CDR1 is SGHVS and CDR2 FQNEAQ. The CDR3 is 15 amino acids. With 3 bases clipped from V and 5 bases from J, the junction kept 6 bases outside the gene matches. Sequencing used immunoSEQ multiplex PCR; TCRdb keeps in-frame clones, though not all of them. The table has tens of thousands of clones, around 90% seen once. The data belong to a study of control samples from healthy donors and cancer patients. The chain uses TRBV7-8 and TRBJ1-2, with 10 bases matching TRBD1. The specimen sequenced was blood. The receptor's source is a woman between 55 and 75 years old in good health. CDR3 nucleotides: TGTGCCAGCAGCTTGAGGGACAGGGGAACGTATGGCTACACCTTC. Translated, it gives CASSLRDRGTYGYTF.